Given below is one T cell receptor beta chain in context. Its antigen remains unknown. Method: immunoSEQ multiplex PCR; TCRdb's copy keeps in-frame clones and lacks some. The sample has 26,000 or so clones, around 84% seen once. These data are taken from a study of regulatory dendritic cells for organ transplantation. Study-level findings and limits: Resting memory CD8+ T cells held the most alloreactive clonotypes. Between individuals, the alloreactive memory CD8+ T cell pool differed considerably.

Germline values: CDR1 SGHNT, CDR2 YYREEE (reference sequence). The CDR3 has 14 residues. The V end lost 2 bases, the J end lost 2 bases, and 11 bases lay between the germline ends. The specimen was naive CD4+ T cells from blood. Subset described: CD45RA+ naive T cells. This sequence originates from a human donor in good health. V usage is TRBV5-4 and J usage is TRBJ2-7; D possibly corresponds to TRBD2 (6 bases). The CDR3 DNA reads TGTGCCAGCAGCTTAAGGGGAGGAACCTACGAGCAGTACTTC. This codes for CASSLRGGTYEQYF.